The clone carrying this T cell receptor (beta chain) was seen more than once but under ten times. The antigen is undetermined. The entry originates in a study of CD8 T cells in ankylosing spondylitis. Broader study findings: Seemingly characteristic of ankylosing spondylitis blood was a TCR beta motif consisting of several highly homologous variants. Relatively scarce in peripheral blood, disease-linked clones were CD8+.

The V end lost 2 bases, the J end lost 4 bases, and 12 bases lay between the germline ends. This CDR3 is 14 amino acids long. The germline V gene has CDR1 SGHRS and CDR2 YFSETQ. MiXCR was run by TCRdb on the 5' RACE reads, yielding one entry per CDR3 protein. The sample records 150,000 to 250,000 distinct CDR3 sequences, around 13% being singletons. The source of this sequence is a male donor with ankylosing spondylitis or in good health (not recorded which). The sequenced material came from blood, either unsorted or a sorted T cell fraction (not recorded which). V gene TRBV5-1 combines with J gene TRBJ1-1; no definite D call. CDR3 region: CASSLEHDPTEAFF. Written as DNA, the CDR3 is TGCGCCAGCAGCTTAGAGCACGATCCCACTGAAGCTTTCTTT.